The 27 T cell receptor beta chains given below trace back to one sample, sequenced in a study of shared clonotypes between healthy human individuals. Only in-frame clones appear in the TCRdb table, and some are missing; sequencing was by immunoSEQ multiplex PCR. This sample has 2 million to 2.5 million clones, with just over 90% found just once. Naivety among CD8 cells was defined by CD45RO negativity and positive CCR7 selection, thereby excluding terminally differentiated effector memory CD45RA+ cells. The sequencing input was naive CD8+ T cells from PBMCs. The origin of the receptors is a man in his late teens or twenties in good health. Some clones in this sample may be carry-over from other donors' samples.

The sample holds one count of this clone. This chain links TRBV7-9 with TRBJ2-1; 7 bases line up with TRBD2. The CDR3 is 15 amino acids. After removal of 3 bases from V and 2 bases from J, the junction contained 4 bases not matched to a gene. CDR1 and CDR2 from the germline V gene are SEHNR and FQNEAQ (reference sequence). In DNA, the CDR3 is TGTGCCAGCAGCTTTCGGGACTACCCCTACAATGAGCAGTTCTTC. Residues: CASSFRDYPYNEQFF.

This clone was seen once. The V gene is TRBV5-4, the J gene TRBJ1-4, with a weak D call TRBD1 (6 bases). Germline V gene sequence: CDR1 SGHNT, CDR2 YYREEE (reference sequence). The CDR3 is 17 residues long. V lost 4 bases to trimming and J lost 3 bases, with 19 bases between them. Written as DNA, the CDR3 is TGTGCCAGCAGCCATAGGGACGGGGGGCCACCTAATGAAAAACTGTTTTTT. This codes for CASSHRDGGPPNEKLFF.

The CDR3 DNA is TGTGCCGTTAGGAGCCAGGGTAAAATCTACGAGCAGTACTTC. This encodes CAVRSQGKIYEQYF. The chain recombines TRBV2 with TRBJ2-7, with a weak D call TRBD1 (5 bases). Trimming took off 11 bases at V and 3 bases at J, with 20 bases between the two ends. Germline V gene data show CDR1 as SNHLY and CDR2 as FYNNEI. This CDR3 comprises 14 residues. Combining the CDR3 with reference TRBV2 and TRBJ2-7 gives the whole variable domain EPEVTQTPSHQVTQMGQEVILRCVPISNHLYFYWYRQILGQKVEFLVSFYNNEISEKSEIFDDQFSVERPDGSNFTLKIRSTKLEDSAMYFCAVRSQGKIYEQYFGPGTRLTVT.

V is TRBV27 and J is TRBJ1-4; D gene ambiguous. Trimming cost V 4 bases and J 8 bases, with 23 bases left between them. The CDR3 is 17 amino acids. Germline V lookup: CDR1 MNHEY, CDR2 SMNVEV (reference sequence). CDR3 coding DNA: TGTGCCAGCAGTTCGGGAGGGCCTAGGTGGGGTGACGAAAAACTGTTTTTT. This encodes CASSSGGPRWGDEKLFF.

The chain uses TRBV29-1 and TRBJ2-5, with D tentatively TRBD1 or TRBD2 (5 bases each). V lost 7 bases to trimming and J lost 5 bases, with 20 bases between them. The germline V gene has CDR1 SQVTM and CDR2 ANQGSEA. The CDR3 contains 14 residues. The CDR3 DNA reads TGCAGCGCAGAAATCAGGGAGCTATGGGAGACCCAGTACTTC. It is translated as CSAEIRELWETQYF.

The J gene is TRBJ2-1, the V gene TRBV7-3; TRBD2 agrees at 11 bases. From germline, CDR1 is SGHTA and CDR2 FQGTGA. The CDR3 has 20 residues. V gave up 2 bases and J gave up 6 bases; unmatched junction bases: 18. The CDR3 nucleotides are TGTGCCAGCAGCTTATGGGGGGGACTAGCGGAAACCCCCTCGGCCAATGAGCAGTTCTTC. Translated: CASSLWGGLAETPSANEQFF. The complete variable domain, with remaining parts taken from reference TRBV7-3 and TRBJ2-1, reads GAGVSQTPSNKVTEKGKYVELRCDPISGHTALYWYRQSLGQGPEFLIYFQGTGAADDSGLPNDRFFAVRPEGSVSTLKIQRTERGDSAVYLCASSLWGGLAETPSANEQFFGPGTRLTVL.

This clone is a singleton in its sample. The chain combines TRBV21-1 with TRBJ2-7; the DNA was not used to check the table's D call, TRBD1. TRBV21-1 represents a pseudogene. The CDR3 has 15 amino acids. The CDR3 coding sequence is TGTGCCAGCAGCAAAGGGGGGACAGTCCCCTTCGAGCAGTACTTC. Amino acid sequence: CASSKGGTVPFEQYF.

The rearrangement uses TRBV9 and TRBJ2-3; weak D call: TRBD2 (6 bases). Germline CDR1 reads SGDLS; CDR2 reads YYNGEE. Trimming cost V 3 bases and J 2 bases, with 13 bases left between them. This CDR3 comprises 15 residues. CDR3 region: CASSEASVLTDTQYF. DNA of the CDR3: TGTGCCAGCAGCGAGGCTAGCGTACTCACAGATACGCAGTATTTT.

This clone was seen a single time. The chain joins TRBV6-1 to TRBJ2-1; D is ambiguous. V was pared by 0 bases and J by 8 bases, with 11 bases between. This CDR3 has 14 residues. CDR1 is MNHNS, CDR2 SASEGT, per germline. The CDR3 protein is CASSEALGYDEQFF. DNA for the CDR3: TGTGCCAGCAGTGAAGCGCTAGGGTACGATGAGCAGTTCTTC.

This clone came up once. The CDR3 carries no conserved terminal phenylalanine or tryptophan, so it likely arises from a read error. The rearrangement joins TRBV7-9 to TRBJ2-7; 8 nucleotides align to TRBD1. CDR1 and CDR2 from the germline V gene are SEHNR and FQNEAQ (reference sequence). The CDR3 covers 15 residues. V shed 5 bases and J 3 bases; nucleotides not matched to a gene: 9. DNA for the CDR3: TGTGCCAGCAGCGCCTCTGGTACAGGGGGCTACGAGCAGTACCTC. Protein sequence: CASSASGTGGYEQYL.

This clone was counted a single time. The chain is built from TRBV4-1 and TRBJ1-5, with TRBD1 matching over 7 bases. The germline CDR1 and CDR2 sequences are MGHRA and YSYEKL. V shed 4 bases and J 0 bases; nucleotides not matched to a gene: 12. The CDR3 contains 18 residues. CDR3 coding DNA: TGCGCCAGCAGCCGGAGCGACAGGGTTAAATATAGCAATCAGCCCCAGCATTTT. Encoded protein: CASSRSDRVKYSNQPQHF.

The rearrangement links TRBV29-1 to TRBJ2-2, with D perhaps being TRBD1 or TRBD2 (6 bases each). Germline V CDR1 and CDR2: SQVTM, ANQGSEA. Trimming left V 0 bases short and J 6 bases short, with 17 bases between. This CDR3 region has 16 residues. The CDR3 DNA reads TGCAGCGTTGAAGATCGGGACACCTGGGGGGCCGGGGAGCTGTTTTTT. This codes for CSVEDRDTWGAGELFF.

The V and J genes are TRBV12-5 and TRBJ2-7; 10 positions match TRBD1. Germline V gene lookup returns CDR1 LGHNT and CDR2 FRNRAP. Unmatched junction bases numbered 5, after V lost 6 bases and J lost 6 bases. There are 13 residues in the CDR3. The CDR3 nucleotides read TGTGCTAGTGGCCCGGGACAGGGGATCGAGCAGTACTTC. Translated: CASGPGQGIEQYF. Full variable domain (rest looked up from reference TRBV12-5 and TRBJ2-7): DARVTQTPRHKVTEMGQEVTMRCQPILGHNTVFWYRQTMMQGLELLAYFRNRAPLDDSGMPKDRFSAEMPDATLATLKIQPSEPRDSAVYFCASGPGQGIEQYFGPGTRLTVT.

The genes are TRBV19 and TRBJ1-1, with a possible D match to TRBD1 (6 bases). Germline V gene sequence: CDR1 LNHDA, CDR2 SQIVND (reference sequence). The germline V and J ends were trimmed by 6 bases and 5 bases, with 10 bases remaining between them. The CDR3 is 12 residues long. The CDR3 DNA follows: TGTGCCAGTAGAAATACAGGGACTGAAGCTTTCTTT. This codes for CASRNTGTEAFF.

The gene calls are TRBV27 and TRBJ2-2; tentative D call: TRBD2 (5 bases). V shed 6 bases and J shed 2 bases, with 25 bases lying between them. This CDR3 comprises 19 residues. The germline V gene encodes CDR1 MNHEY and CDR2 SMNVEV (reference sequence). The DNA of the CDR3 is TGTGCCAGCAGGCCCGGAAGTGGTCTGAGGGTAAAAAACACCGGGGAGCTGTTTTTT. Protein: CASRPGSGLRVKNTGELFF.

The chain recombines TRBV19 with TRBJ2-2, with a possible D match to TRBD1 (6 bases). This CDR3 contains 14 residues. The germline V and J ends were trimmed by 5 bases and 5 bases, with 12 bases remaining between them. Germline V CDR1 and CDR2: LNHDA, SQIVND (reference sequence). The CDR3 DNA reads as TGTGCCAGTAGTGCCAGGGGATATACCGGGGAGCTGTTTTTT. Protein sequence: CASSARGYTGELFF.

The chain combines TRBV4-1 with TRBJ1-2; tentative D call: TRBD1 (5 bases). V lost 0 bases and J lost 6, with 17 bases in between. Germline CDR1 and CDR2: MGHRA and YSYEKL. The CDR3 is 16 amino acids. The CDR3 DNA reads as TGCGCCAGCAGCCAAGAGTTTCAGGGACGCATAAATGGCTACACCTTC. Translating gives CASSQEFQGRINGYTF.

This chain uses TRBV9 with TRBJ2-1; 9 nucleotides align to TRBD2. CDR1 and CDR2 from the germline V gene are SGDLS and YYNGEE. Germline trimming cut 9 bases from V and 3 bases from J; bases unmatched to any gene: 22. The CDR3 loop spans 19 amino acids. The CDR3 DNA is TGTGCCACCGTCGTGGGTTTATCGAATAGCGGGAGTGTCTACAATGAGCAGTTCTTC. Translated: CATVVGLSNSGSVYNEQFF.

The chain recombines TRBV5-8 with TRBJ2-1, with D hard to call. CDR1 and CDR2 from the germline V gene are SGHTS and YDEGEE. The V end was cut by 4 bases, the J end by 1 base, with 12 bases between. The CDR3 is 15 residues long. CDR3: CASSLGRTSYNEQFF. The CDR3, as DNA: TGTGCCAGCAGCCTCGGACGTACATCCTACAATGAGCAGTTCTTC.

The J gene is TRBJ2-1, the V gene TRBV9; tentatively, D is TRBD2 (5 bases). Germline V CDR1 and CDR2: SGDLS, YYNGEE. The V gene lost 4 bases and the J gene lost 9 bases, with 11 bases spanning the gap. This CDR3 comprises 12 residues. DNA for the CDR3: TGTGCCAGCAGCCCCCGTGCGGGTGAGCAGTTCTTC. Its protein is CASSPRAGEQFF.

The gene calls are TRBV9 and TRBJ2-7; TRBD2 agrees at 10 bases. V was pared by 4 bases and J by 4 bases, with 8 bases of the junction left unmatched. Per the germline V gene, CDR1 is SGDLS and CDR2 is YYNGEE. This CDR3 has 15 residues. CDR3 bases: TGTGCCAGCAGCACCGGGACTAGCGCATTATACGAGCAGTACTTC. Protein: CASSTGTSALYEQYF. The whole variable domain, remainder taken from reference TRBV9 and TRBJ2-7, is DSGVTQTPKHLITATGQRVTLRCSPRSGDLSVYWYQQSLDQGLQFLIQYYNGEERAKGNILERFSAQQFPDLHSELNLSSLELGDSALYFCASSTGTSALYEQYFGPGTRLTVT.

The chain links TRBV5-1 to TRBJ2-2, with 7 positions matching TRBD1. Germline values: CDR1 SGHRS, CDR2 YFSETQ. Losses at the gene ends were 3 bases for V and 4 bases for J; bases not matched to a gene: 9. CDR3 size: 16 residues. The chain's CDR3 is CASSSTWTGATGELFF. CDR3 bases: TGCGCCAGCAGCTCTACTTGGACAGGAGCCACCGGGGAGCTGTTTTTT.

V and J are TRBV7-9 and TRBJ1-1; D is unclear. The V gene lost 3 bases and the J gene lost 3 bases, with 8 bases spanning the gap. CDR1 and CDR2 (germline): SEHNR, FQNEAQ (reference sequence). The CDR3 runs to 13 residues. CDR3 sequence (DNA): TGTGCCAGCAGCTTTGTCAGAGACACTGAAGCTTTCTTT. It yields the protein CASSFVRDTEAFF.

CDR3 DNA: TGTGCCAGCACGAGGCAGGGGGCGTACGAGCAGTACTTC. Translated: CASTRQGAYEQYF. This chain uses TRBV27 with TRBJ2-7; 8 bases line up with TRBD1. This CDR3 region has 13 residues. CDR1 is MNHEY and CDR2 is SMNVEV in the germline V gene (reference sequence). The J segment lost 4 bases and the V segment lost 7 bases, leaving 6 bases of the junction unmatched.

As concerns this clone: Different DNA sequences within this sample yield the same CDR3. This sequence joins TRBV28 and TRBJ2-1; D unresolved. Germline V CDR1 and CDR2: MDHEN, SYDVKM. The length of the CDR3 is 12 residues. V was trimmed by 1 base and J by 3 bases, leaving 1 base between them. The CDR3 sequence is CASSLYYNEQFF. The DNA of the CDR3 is TGTGCCAGCAGTTTATACTACAATGAGCAGTTCTTC.

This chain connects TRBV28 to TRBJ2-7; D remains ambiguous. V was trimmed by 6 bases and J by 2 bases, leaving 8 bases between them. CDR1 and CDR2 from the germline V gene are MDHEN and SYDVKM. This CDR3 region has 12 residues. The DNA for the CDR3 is TGTGCCAGCAGCTATACAGCCTACGAGCAGTACTTC. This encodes CASSYTAYEQYF.

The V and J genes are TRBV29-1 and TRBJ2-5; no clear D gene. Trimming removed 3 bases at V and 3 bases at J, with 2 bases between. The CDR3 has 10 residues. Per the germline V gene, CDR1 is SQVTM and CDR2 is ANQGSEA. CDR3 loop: CSVDEETQYF. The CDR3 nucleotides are TGCAGCGTTGATGAAGAGACCCAGTACTTC.